What follows is one T cell receptor (beta chain) and its context. Its specific antigen is unknown. Within one base of it there is no much larger clone, and no base qualities were kept. CDR1 and CDR2, per the germline V gene, are MDHEN and SYDVKM. The CDR3 covers 16 residues, taking in both the cysteine and the phenylalanine. Only the CDR3 DNA is retained, 48 bases long and in frame from the first base. At the junction V is shortened by 6 bases and J by 7 bases; bases outside the gene matches: 13. This sample stems from a study of T cell responses to AZD1222 COVID-19 vaccine (dated by TCRdb to the early 2020s). For context, the study as a whole: TCR sequencing was performed for fewer than 250 trial participants, of whom some 200 were given two doses of AZD1222 and approximately 26 were given two doses of MenACWY control vaccine. Trial participants were enrolled by age into 18-55, 56-69 and 70-plus year subgroups, with about 150, 28 and 57 TCR-sequenced participants respectively. The investigation overall reported the following: Reportedly, close to half of the unique spike-specific TCRs recognized epitopes lying outside the regions that are mutated in the B.1.351 and B.1.1.7 variants. Conclusions about previously exposed vaccinees were limited because only six AZD1222 recipients were SARS-CoV-2 seropositive at baseline. After two AZD1222 doses, spike-specific TCR breadth and depth were significantly higher than at day 0 and than in MenACWY recipients. Because no day 14 peak-response samples were available, the repertoires could be characterized only after the peak T cell response. Participants were mostly white British, with more females than males. The authors suggested clonal diversity may have been underestimated. The 56-69-year group was small, and its depth increase did not reach significance, likely because of low power. Vaccine-associated CD4 TCRs spanned the whole spike protein, with dominant responses in regions 160-218 and 743-854.

The time point label of this sample denotes: about 28 days (+/-7) after the second vaccine dose. AZD1222 recipients with second doses at about 4 weeks or about 12 weeks were pooled, because spike-specific TCR depth and breadth did not differ between schedules. The vaccinee samples were drawn from two UK trials, COV001 and COV002, one of which was a single-blind randomized controlled phase 2/3 trial testing AZD1222 (ChAdOx1 nCoV-19) in healthy adults. For TCRbeta chain sequencing, PBMC samples were collected from trial participants at day 0 and at day 28 after the second dose. The CDR3 regions of human TCRbeta chains were analyzed by immunosequencing. Per the authors' processing: TCRs in the repertoires were compared against a reference library of SARS-CoV-2-specific TCRs that had been generated with the MIRA antigen-specificity platform. Breadth was defined as the fraction of unique TCRs that were SARS-CoV-2-associated, and depth was defined as the fraction of total T cells that were SARS-CoV-2-associated. Using the MIRA data, each spike-specific TCR was assigned both to the spike region to which the TCR was reactive and to a CD4 or CD8 class. Log10-transformed breadth and depth values were compared by one-way ANOVA with Sidak's multiple comparisons tests. Drawn from immuneACCESS, this table holds only the in-frame rearrangements with V and J called that TCRdb kept. Clones are partly lost; checked studies trace under half to an unresolved V gene and leave the rest unexplained. For V, J and clone size, that table is used; D and trimming come from the DNA. This sample comprises about 130,000 clones, 90% to 95% of them detected only once. The biggest ten clones account for approximately 7% of the sample.

The material sequenced was peripheral blood, taken 28 days after the second AZD1222 dose. The chain was built from TRBV28 and TRBJ2-1; 9 middle bases align to TRBD1. The origin of this receptor is an adult who received the AZD1222 COVID-19 vaccine. The CDR3 has the sequence CASSLLSGQGKNEQFF. The bases are TGTGCCAGCAGCCTTCTGTCGGGACAGGGTAAAAATGAGCAGTTCTTC.